These T cell receptor beta chains were read from a single sample in a study of cytomegalovirus exposure and HLA in healthy donors. Using immunoSEQ multiplex PCR, the repertoire was profiled, and TCRdb retains in-frame clones only, with some absent. Found here are about 98,000 clones, 87% of them singletons; the top ten hold 3% to 4%. Sequenced sample: PBMCs. The receptors were sampled from a woman aged 25 to 39 in good health and CMV-seronegative. Each CDR3 is given with its conserved first and last residue. Each record gives: V gene, D gene, J gene, clone size, CDR3 DNA, CDR3 protein. D genes are given only for firm matches. Where a row states a size, it is once, few, many or the class of an expanded clone; other rows omit it.

>TRBV5-1|TRBD1|TRBJ2-7|.
TGCGCCAGCAGCCTAGGACAGGGGGCGCGCGAGCAGTACTTC
CASSLGQGAREQYF
>TRBV7-9|.|TRBJ1-2|.
TGTGCCAGCAGCTTTATAAGATCTCTCCAGGGACTCTATGGCTACACCTTC
CASSFIRSLQGLYGYTF
>TRBV7-2|.|TRBJ1-1|.
TGTGCCAGCAGCTTAGGATCGGGGTTTAGGGCTGGCACTGAAGCTTTCTTT
CASSLGSGFRAGTEAFF
>TRBV10-3|TRBD2|TRBJ2-7|.
TGTGCAATGGGGAGGGGTTCCTACGAGCAGTACTTC
CAMGRGSYEQYF
>TRBV6-1|.|TRBJ1-5|.
TGTGCCAGCAACAAACAGGGCGATCAGCCCCAGCATTTT
CASNKQGDQPQHF
>TRBV11-3|TRBD2|TRBJ2-2|.
TGTGCCAGCAGCTTAGTCGTAGCGGGGATCACCGGGGAGCTGTTTTTT
CASSLVVAGITGELFF
>TRBV4-3|TRBD1|TRBJ2-7|.
TGCGCCAGCAGCCACGGATCCGGGACAGGGCCATACGAGCAGTACTTC
CASSHGSGTGPYEQYF
>TRBV2|TRBD2|TRBJ2-5|.
TGTGCCAGCAGCGGCGGGACTAGCGGGGGGGCCCCACAAGAGACCCAGTACTTC
CASSGGTSGGAPQETQYF
>TRBV2|.|TRBJ2-6|.
TGTGCCATCAACCCGGGACACCTGTCTGGGGCCAACGTCCTGACTTTC
CAINPGHLSGANVLTF
>TRBV28|.|TRBJ2-3|.
TGTGCCTCCGGCGGTCTTAGAACCTCGTGGGATACGCAGTATTTT
CASGGLRTSWDTQYF
>TRBV4-1|.|TRBJ1-5|.
TGCGCCAGCAGCCAAGATGGAGGAGGAGGCAATCAGCCCCAGCATTTT
CASSQDGGGGNQPQHF
>TRBV12-5|.|TRBJ1-2|.
TGTGCTAGTTGGAGGGAACACTATGGCTACACCTTC
CASWREHYGYTF
>TRBV5-4|TRBD2|TRBJ2-2|few
TGTGCCAGCAGCCCCCGGGGGAGCGGGGGGCCGTTGAACACCGGGGAGCTGTTTTTT
CASSPRGSGGPLNTGELFF
>TRBV7-9|.|TRBJ2-1|.
TGTGCCAGCAGCCAGGGGCCGAGCTACAATGAGCAGTTCTTC
CASSQGPSYNEQFF
>TRBV4-1|.|TRBJ2-7|.
TGCGCCAGCAGCCAGACCCTAGTCGCCTACGAGCAGTACTTC
CASSQTLVAYEQYF
>TRBV6-5|TRBD1|TRBJ1-4|.
TGTGCCAGCTCCGGACAGGTAGCAACTAATGAAAAACTGTTTTTT
CASSGQVATNEKLFF
>TRBV12-5|TRBD1|TRBJ1-5|.
TGTGCTAGTGGTAGCTCGACAGGGGGCTGGGGAGGGAGCAATCAGCCCCAGCATTTT
CASGSSTGGWGGSNQPQHF
>TRBV5-1|TRBD2|TRBJ2-3|.
TGCGCCAGCAGCCCCGGGACTAGCGGGGGACGCGTCACAGATACGCAGTATTTT
CASSPGTSGGRVTDTQYF
>TRBV28|TRBD1|TRBJ2-5|.
TGTGCCAGCAGTCCCCGGGCTGGACAGGGACGGGAGACCCAGTACTTC
CASSPRAGQGRETQYF
>TRBV5-4|TRBD1|TRBJ2-3|.
TGTGCCAGCAGCTTACAGGGGCTCTCCACAGATACGCAGTATTTT
CASSLQGLSTDTQYF
>TRBV6-5|.|TRBJ1-2|.
TGTGCCAGCAGTTCCCAGTCAGGGGATGGCTACACCTTC
CASSSQSGDGYTF
>TRBV28|.|TRBJ1-5|.
TGTGCCAGCAGTTTATTGTTCAAGCCCCAGCATTTT
CASSLLFKPQHF